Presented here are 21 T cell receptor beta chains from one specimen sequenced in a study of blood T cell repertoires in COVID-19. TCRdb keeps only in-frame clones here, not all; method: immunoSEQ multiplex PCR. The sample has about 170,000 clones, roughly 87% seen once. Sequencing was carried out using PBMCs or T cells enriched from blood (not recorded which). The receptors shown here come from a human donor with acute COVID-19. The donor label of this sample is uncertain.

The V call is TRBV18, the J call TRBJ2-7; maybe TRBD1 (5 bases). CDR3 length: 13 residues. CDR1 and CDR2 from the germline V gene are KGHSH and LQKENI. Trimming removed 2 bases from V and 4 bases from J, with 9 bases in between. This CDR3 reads CASSPDSQYEQYF. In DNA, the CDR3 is TGTGCCAGCTCACCAGACAGTCAATACGAGCAGTACTTC. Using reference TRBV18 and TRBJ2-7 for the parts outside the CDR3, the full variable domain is NAGVMQNPRHLVRRRGQEARLRCSPMKGHSHVYWYRQLPEEGLKFMVYLQKENIIDESGMPKERFSAEFPKEGPSILRIQQVVRGDSAAYFCASSPDSQYEQYFGPGTRLTVT.

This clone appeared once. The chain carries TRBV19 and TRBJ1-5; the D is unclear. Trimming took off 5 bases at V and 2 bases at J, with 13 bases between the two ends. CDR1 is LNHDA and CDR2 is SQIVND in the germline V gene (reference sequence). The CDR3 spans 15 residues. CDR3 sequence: CASSPRRVGNQPQHF. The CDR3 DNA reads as TGTGCCAGTAGTCCTCGGAGGGTGGGCAATCAGCCCCAGCATTTT. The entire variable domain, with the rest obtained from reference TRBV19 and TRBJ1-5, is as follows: DGGITQSPKYLFRKEGQNVTLSCEQNLNHDAMYWYRQDPGQGLRLIYYSQIVNDFQKGDIAEGYSVSREKKESFPLTVTSAQKNPTAFYLCASSPRRVGNQPQHFGDGTRLSIL.

CDR3 protein: CASSRDYTDTQYF. CDR3 DNA sequence: TGCGCCAGCAGTCGGGACTACACAGATACGCAGTATTTT. This chain connects TRBV5-1 to TRBJ2-3; TRBD2 agrees at 7 bases. The J segment lost 2 bases and the V segment lost 5 bases, leaving 2 bases of the junction unmatched. Germline values: CDR1 SGHRS, CDR2 YFSETQ. This CDR3 has 13 amino acids.

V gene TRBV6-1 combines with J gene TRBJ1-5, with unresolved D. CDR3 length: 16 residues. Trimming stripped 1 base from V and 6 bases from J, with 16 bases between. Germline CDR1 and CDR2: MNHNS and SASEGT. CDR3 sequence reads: CASSEDPVAGGQPQHF. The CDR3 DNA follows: TGTGCCAGCAGTGAAGATCCGGTGGCGGGAGGTCAGCCCCAGCATTTT.

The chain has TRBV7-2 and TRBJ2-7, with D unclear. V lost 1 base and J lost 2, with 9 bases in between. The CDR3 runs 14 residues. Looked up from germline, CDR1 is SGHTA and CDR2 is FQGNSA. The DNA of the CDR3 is TGTGCCAGCAGCTTAGTGGCTGAAGCCTACGAGCAGTACTTC. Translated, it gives CASSLVAEAYEQYF.

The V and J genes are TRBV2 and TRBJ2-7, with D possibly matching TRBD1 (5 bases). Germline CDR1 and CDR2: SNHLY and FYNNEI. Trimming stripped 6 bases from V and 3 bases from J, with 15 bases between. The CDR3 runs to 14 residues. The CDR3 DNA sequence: TGTGCCAGCAGAGGGCTAAAGGGGCTCTACGAGCAGTACTTC. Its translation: CASRGLKGLYEQYF. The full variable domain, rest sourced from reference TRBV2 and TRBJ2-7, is EPEVTQTPSHQVTQMGQEVILRCVPISNHLYFYWYRQILGQKVEFLVSFYNNEISEKSEIFDDQFSVERPDGSNFTLKIRSTKLEDSAMYFCASRGLKGLYEQYFGPGTRLTVT.

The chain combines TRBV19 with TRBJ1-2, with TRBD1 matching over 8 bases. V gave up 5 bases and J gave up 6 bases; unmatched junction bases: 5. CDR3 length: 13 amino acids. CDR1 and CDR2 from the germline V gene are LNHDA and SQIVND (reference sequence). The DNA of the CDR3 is TGTGCCAGTAGTCCTGACAGGGGAAATGGCTACACCTTC. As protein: CASSPDRGNGYTF.

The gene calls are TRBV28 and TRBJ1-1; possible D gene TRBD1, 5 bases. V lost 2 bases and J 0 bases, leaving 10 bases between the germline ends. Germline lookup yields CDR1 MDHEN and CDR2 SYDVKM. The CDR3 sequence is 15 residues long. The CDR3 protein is CASSLGAGLNTEAFF. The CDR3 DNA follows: TGTGCCAGCAGTTTAGGGGCAGGCCTGAACACTGAAGCTTTCTTT.

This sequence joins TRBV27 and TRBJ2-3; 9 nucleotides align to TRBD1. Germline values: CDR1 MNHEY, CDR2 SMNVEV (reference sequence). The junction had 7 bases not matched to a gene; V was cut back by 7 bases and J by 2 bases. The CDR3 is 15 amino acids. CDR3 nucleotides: TGTGCCAGCAAGGACAGGGGCCTTTTCACAGATACGCAGTATTTT. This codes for CASKDRGLFTDTQYF.

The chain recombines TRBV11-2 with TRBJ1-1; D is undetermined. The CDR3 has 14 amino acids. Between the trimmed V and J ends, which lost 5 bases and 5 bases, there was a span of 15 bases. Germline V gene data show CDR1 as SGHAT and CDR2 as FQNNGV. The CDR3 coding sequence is TGTGCCAGCAGCGTTACGGTCGTGAGAACTGAAGCTTTCTTT. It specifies CASSVTVVRTEAFF.

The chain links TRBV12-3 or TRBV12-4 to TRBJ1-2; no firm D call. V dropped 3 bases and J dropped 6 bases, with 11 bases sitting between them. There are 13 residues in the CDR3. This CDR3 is CASSFGVEDGYTF. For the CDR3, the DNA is TGTGCCAGCAGTTTCGGGGTGGAGGATGGCTACACCTTC.

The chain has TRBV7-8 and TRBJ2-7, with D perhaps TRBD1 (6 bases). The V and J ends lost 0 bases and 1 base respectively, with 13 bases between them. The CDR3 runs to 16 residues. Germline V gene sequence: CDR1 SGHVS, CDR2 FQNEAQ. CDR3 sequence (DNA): TGTGCCAGCAGCTTAGCCCCGGGGCAGGGGTCCTACGAGCAGTACTTC. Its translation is CASSLAPGQGSYEQYF.

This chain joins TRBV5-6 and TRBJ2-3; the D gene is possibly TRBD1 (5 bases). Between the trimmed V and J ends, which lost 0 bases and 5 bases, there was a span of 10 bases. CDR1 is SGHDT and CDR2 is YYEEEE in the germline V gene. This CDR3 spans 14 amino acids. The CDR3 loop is CASSLGGVGDTQYF. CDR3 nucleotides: TGTGCCAGCAGCTTGGGGGGCGTGGGAGATACGCAGTATTTT.

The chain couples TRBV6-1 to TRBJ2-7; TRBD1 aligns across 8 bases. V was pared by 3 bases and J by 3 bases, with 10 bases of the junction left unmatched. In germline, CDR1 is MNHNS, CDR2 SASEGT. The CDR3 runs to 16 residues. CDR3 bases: TGTGCCAGCAGTGAGTGGGACAGGACAGGACACTACGAGCAGTACTTC. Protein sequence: CASSEWDRTGHYEQYF.

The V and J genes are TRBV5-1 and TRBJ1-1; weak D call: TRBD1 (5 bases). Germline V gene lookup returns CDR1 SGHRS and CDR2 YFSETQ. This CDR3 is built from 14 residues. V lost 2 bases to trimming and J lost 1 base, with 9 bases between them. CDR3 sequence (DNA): TGCGCCAGCAGCTTACAGGCTACGAACACTGAAGCTTTCTTT. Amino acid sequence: CASSLQATNTEAFF.

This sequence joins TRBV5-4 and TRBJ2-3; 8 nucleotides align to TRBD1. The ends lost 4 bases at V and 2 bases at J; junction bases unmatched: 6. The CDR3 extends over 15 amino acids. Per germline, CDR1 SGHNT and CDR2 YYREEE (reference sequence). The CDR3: CASSPDRVYTDTQYF. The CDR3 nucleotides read TGTGCCAGCAGCCCGGACAGGGTATACACAGATACGCAGTATTTT.

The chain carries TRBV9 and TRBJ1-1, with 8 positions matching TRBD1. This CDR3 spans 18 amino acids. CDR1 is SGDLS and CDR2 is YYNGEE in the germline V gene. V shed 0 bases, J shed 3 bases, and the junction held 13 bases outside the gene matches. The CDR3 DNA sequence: TGTGCCAGCAGCGTAGGGCTTTGGACAGGGTATAGATACACTGAAGCTTTCTTT. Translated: CASSVGLWTGYRYTEAFF.

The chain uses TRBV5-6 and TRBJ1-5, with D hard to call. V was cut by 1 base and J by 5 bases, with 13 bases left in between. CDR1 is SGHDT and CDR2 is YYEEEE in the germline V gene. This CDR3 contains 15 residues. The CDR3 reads CASSLWANPHQPQHF. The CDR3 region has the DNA TGTGCCAGCAGCTTGTGGGCCAACCCGCATCAGCCCCAGCATTTT.

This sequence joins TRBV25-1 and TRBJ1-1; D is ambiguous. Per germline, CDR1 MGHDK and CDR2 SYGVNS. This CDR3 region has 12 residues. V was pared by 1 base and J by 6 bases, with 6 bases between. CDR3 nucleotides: TGTGCCAGCAGTGAATCCTTGTCTGAAGCTTTCTTT. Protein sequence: CASSESLSEAFF. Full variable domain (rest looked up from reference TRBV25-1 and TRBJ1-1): EADIYQTPRYLVIGTGKKITLECSQTMGHDKMYWYQQDPGMELHLIHYSYGVNSTEKGDLSSESTVSRIRTEHFPLTLESARPSHTSQYLCASSESLSEAFFGQGTRLTVV.

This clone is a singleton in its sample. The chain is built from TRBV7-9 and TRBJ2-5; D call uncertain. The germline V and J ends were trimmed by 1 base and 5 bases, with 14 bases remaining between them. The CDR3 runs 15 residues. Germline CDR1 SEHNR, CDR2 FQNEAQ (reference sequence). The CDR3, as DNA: TGTGCCAGCAGCTTAGAAGACGGAGTGTGGGAGACCCAGTACTTC. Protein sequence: CASSLEDGVWETQYF.

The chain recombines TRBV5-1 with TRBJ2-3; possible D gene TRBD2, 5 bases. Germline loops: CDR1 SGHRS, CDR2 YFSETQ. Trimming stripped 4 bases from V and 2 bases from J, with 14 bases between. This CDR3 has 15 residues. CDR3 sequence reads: CASSRGSPATDTQYF. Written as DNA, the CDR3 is TGCGCCAGCAGCCGGGGTTCCCCGGCCACAGATACGCAGTATTTT.